The T cell receptor beta chain described here comes from a study of OX40 agonist ivuxolimab in advanced cancers. Germline V gene sequence: CDR1 MNHNS, CDR2 SASEGT. V gave up 7 bases and J gave up 0 bases, with 16 bases separating them. This CDR3 is built from 15 residues. Clones were sequenced by immunoSEQ multiplex PCR, and TCRdb holds only the in-frame ones, with some missing. The sample carries tens of thousands of clones, 85% recorded once. The clonotype was recovered from an adult with an advanced solid tumor such as melanoma, head and neck, liver or kidney cancer. The sample in question was CD4+ or CD8+ T cells sorted from blood, obtained in a trial of the OX40 agonist ivuxolimab. The chain links TRBV6-1 to TRBJ2-7; D is undetermined. The CDR3 sequence is CASTTSDSSSYEQYF. CDR3 nucleotides: TGTGCCAGCACCACGAGCGACTCGAGCTCCTACGAGCAGTACTTC.